This TCR beta chain appears in the sequencing data of a study of OX40 agonist ivuxolimab in advanced cancers. Findings and caveats of the study: A proportion of nonresponders additionally exhibited low normalized T-cell clonal expansion. Which antigen the expanded peripheral T cells recognized is unknown.

Germline-derived CDR1 and CDR2 are SGHTA and FQGTGA. The CDR3 is 15 residues long. V was clipped by 2 bases and J by 5 bases, with 13 bases between them. Notes on this clone: As yet, its antigen is unknown.

Produced via immunoSEQ multiplex PCR; TCRdb's table is partial and in-frame only. The sample consists of fewer than 100,000 clones, about four fifths of them appearing once. The material was CD4+ or CD8+ T cells sorted from blood, obtained in a trial of the OX40 agonist ivuxolimab. This chain links TRBV7-3 with TRBJ2-1; tentative D call: TRBD2 (6 bases). This receptor was taken from an adult with an advanced solid tumor such as melanoma, head and neck, liver or kidney cancer. For the CDR3, the DNA is TGTGCCAGCAGCTTAGAGGGGAGGTGGAACAATGAGCAGTTCTTC. Its protein product is CASSLEGRWNNEQFF.